The 8 T cell receptor beta chains presented below share a single source sample, sequenced in a study of T cell changes during pregnancy in multiple sclerosis (dated by TCRdb to the late 2010s). To prepare the library, the immunoSEQ multiplex PCR assay was applied. Imported from immuneACCESS, the table was reduced by TCRdb to in-frame sequences with V and J called. These copies leave out some clones; in studies compared against another copy, an unresolved V gene accounts for under half, and the cause of the remainder is not known. The sample table records approximately 43,000 clones; over 85% of these occur just once. The ten largest clones represent roughly 4.3% of the sample. The sample in question was CD8+ T cells from peripheral blood mononuclear cells, obtained after pregnancy. These receptors all stem from a female donor with multiple sclerosis, enrolled in a pregnancy study.

J is TRBJ2-5 and V is TRBV11-2, with unresolved D. The length of the CDR3 is 13 residues. The V gene's germline CDR1 is SGHAT and CDR2 FQNNGV. With 5 bases removed from V and 0 bases from J, the gap between germline ends came to 7 bases. Written as DNA, the CDR3 is TGTGCCAGCAGCCCTGTGTACCAAGAGACCCAGTACTTC. Translation: CASSPVYQETQYF.

Concerning this clone itself: The sample carries other DNA sequences with the same CDR3. V and J are TRBV7-9 and TRBJ1-1; a possible D gene is TRBD1 (6 bases). Trimming took off 5 bases at V and 2 bases at J, with 15 bases between the two ends. The CDR3 totals 15 residues. CDR1 SEHNR and CDR2 FQNEAQ come from the germline V gene (reference sequence). The CDR3 reads CASSLSPGANTEAFF. CDR3 DNA: TGTGCCAGCAGCCTTAGCCCAGGGGCTAACACTGAAGCTTTCTTT.

The rearrangement uses TRBV9 and TRBJ1-2; no clear D gene. The CDR3 has 11 residues. Deletions cut 7 bases from V and 6 bases from J, with 10 bases between. The germline V gene has CDR1 SGDLS and CDR2 YYNGEE. CDR3 bases: TGTGCCAGCCGAGGCCGGGATGGCTACACCTTC. This sequence encodes CASRGRDGYTF. Full variable domain (outside the CDR3, taken from reference TRBV9 and TRBJ1-2): DSGVTQTPKHLITATGQRVTLRCSPRSGDLSVYWYQQSLDQGLQFLIQYYNGEERAKGNILERFSAQQFPDLHSELNLSSLELGDSALYFCASRGRDGYTFGSGTRLTVV.

V is TRBV5-1 and J is TRBJ2-1; 13 nucleotides agree with TRBD2. V was pared by 5 bases and J by 4 bases, with 3 bases of the junction left unmatched. The CDR3 sequence is 15 residues long. Germline V gene lookup returns CDR1 SGHRS and CDR2 YFSETQ. Written as DNA, the CDR3 is TGCGCCAGCAGTGGACTAGCGGGGGATTACAATGAGCAGTTCTTC. It encodes CASSGLAGDYNEQFF.

The CDR3 DNA is TGTGCCAGCTCACCGGGACAGCCGATGGGAGAGACCCAGTACTTC. It specifies CASSPGQPMGETQYF. The chain employs TRBV18 and TRBJ2-5; TRBD1 agrees at 7 bases. The J segment lost 4 bases and the V segment lost 3 bases, leaving 8 bases of the junction unmatched. Germline CDR1 reads KGHSH; CDR2 reads LQKENI. This CDR3 is 15 amino acids long.

The chain joins TRBV4-3 to TRBJ1-2; D unclear. Trimming took off 4 bases at V and 3 bases at J, with 12 bases between the two ends. The CDR3 length is 14 residues. Germline assignment: CDR1 LGHNA and CDR2 YSLEER. Here the CDR3 DNA reads TGCGCCAGCAGCCCAGGCCCCTTGGACTATGGCTACACCTTC. Amino acids: CASSPGPLDYGYTF.

The gene calls are TRBV25-1 and TRBJ2-5; possibly TRBD1 for D (5 bases). The V gene lost 5 bases and the J gene lost 1 base, with 11 bases spanning the gap. Germline CDR1 and CDR2: MGHDK and SYGVNS. CDR3 length equals 14 residues. Here the CDR3 reads CASSWGRGQETQYF. DNA of the CDR3: TGTGCCAGCAGTTGGGGAAGGGGCCAAGAGACCCAGTACTTC.

The chain uses TRBV2 and TRBJ2-7; TRBD2 might be the D (5 bases). The V and J ends lost 4 bases and 4 bases respectively, with 14 bases between them. CDR3 length: 14 residues. Germline CDR1 SNHLY, CDR2 FYNNEI. The DNA for the CDR3 is TGTGCCAGCAGTGGAATCCCCGGGGTTTACGAGCAGTACTTC. Its translation: CASSGIPGVYEQYF.